This T cell receptor (beta chain) was profiled in a study of cytomegalovirus exposure and HLA in healthy donors. The PCR made use of 60 Vbeta and 13 Jbeta primers. TCRdb keeps only in-frame clones here, not all; method: immunoSEQ multiplex PCR. The data contain roughly 190,000 clones, roughly 80% of them singletons. The CDR3 runs 16 residues. J lost 1 base, V lost 4 bases, and 6 bases had no gene match. Germline V gene sequence: CDR1 SGHAT, CDR2 FQDESV (reference sequence). Specimen: PBMCs. The TCR originated in a woman aged 30 to 39 in good health and CMV-seropositive. The V gene is TRBV11-1, the J gene TRBJ2-1; TRBD2 aligns across 8 bases. The CDR3 bases are TGTGCCAGCAGCTCGACTAGCGCGACATCCTACAATGAGCAGTTCTTC. Protein: CASSSTSATSYNEQFF.